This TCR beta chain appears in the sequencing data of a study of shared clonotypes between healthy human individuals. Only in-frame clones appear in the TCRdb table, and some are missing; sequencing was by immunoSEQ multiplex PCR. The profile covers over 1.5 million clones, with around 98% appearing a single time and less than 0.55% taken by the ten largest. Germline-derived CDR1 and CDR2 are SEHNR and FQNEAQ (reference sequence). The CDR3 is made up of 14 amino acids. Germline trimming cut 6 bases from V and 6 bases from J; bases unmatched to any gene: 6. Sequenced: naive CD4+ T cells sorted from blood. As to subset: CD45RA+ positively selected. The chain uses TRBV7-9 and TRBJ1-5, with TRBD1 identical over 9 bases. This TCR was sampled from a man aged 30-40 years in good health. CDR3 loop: CASRDRGEGQPQHF. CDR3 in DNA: TGTGCCAGCAGGGACAGGGGTGAAGGTCAGCCCCAGCATTTT.